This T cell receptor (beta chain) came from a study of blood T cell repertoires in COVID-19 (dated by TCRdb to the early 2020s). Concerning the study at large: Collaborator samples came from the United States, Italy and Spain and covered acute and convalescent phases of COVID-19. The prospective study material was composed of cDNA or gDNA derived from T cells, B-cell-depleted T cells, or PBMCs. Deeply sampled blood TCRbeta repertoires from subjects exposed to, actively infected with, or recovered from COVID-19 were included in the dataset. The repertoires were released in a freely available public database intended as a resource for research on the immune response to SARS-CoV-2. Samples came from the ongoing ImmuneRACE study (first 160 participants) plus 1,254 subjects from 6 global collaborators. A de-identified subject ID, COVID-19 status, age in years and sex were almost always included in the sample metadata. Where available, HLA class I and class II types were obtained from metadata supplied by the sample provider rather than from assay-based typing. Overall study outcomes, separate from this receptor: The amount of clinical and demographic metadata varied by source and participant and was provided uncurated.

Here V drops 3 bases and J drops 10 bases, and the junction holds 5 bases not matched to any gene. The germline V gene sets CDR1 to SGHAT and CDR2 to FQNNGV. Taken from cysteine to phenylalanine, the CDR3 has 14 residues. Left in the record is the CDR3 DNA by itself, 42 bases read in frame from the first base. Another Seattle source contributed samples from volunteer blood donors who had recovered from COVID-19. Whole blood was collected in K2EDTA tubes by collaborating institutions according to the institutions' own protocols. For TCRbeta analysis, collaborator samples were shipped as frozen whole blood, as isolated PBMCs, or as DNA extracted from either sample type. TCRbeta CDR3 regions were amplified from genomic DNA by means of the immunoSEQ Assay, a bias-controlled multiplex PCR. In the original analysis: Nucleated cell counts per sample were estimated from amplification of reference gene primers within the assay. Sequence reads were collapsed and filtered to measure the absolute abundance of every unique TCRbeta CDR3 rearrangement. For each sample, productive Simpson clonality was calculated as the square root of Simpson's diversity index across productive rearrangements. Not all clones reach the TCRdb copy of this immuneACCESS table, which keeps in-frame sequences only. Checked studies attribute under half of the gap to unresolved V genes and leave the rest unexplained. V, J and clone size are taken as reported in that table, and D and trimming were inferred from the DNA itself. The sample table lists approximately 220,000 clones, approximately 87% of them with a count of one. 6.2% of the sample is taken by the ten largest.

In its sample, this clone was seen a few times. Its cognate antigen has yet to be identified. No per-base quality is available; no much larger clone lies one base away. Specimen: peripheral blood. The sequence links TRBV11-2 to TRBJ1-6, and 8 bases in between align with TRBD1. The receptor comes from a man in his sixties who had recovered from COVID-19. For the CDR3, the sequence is CASSLDRVGSPLHF. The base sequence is TGTGCCAGCAGCTTGGACAGGGTAGGCTCACCCCTCCACTTT.